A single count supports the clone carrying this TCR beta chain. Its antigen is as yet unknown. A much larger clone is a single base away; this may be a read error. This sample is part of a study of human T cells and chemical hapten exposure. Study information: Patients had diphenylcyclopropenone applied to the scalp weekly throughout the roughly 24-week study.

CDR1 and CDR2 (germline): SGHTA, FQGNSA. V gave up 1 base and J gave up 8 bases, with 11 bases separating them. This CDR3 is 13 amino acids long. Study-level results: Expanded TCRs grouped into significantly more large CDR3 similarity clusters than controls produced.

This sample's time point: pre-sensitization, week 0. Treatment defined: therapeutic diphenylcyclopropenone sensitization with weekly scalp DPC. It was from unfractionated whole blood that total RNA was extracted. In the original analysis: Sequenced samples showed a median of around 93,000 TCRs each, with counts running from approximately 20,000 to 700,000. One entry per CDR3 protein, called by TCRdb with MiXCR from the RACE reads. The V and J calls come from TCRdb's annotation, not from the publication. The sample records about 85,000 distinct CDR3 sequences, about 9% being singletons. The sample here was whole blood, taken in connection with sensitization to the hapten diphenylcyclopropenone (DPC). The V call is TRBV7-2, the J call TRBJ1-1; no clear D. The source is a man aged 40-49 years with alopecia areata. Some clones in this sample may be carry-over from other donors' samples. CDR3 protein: CASSLVCGDEAFF. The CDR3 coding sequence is TGTGCCAGCAGCTTAGTATGTGGAGACGAAGCTTTCTTT.